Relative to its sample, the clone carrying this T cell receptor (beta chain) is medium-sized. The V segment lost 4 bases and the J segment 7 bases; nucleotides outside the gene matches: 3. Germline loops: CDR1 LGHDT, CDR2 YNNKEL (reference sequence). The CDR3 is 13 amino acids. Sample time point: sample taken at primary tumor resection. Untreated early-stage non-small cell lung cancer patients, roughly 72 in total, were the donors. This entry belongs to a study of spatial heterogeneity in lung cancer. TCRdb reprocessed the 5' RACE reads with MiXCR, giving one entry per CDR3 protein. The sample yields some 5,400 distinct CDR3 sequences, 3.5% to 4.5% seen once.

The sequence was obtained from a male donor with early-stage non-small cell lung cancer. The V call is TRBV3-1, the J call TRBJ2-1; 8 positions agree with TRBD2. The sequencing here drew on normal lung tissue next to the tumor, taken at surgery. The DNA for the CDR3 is TGTGCCAGCAGCCTCCGGGGGGGAAATGAGCAGTTCTTC. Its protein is CASSLRGGNEQFF.